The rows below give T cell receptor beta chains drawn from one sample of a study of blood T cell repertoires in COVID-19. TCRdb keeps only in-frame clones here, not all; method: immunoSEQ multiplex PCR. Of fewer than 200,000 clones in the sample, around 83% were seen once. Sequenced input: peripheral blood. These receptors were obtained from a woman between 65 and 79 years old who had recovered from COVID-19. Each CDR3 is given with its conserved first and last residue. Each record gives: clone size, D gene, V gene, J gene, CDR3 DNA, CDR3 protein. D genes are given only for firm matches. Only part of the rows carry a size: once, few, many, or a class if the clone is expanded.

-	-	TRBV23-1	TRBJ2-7	TGCGCCAGCAGACCCATGGGGGGGGCTCGGCACGAGCAGTACTTC	CASRPMGGARHEQYF
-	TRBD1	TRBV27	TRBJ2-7	TGTGCCACCCGGGACAGCTTCTCCTACGAGCAGTACTTC	CATRDSFSYEQYF
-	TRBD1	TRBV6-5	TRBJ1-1	TGTGCCAGCCGAAGGGGACAGGCGAACACTGAAGCTTTCTTT	CASRRGQANTEAFF
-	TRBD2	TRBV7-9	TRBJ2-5	TGTGCCAGCAGCCTCGACGGGGGAGGGGAGACCCAGTACTTC	CASSLDGGGETQYF
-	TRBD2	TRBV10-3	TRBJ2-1	TGTGCCATCAGTGAAGGACTAGCGGGAACCTATGAGCAGTTCTTC	CAISEGLAGTYEQFF
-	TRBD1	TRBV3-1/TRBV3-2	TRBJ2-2	TGTGCCAGCAGCTACGACAGGGGCGGCGGGGAGCTGTTTTTT	CASSYDRGGGELFF
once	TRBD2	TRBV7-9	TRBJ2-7	TGTGCCAGCAGCCCACCGCGCGGGAGGGGGGCCTACGAGCAGTACTTC	CASSPPRGRGAYEQYF
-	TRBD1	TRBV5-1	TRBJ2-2	TGCGCCAGCAGCCCGCGCCCCGGGACAGGGATCCCCGGGGAGCTGTTTTTT	CASSPRPGTGIPGELFF
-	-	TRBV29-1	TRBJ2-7	TGCAGCGTTGACCCGGGTGGCGAGCAGTACTTC	CSVDPGGEQYF
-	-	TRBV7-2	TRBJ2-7	TGTGCCAGCAGCTTAGGTTGGCAAAACGAGCAGTACTTC	CASSLGWQNEQYF
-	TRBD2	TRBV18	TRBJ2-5	TGTGCCAGCTCACCACCGACTAGCGGGACCCAAGAGACCCAGTACTTC	CASSPPTSGTQETQYF
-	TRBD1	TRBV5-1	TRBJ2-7	TGCGCCAGCAGCCGGGGACAGGGGCCCTACGAGCAGTACTTC	CASSRGQGPYEQYF
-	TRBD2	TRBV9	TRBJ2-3	TGTGCCAGCAGCTACTCTGTGGCTAGCGGCCGTGGGGATACGCAGTATTTT	CASSYSVASGRGDTQYF
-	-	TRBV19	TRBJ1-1	TGTGCCAGTAAGCGGGGGCAGACTGAAGCTTTCTTT	CASKRGQTEAFF
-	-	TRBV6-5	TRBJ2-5	TGTGCCAGCAGTTATAGCCTGGGTCGAGCCCTAGAGACCCAGTACTTC	CASSYSLGRALETQYF
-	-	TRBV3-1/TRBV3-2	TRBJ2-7	TGTGCCAGCAGCCCGGTCTACAGGGCGTCCTACGAGCAGTACTTC	CASSPVYRASYEQYF
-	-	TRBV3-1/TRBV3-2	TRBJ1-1	TGTGCCAGCAGCCTCCCGTGTCGAGACATGAACACTGAAGCTTTCTTT	CASSLPCRDMNTEAFF
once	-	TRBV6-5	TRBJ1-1	TGTGCCAGCCACTGGGCAGGGGACACTGAAGCTTTCTTT	CASHWAGDTEAFF
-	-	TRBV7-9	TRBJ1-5	TGTGCCAGCAGCCCAGTGGGGAGGGGCAATCAGCCCCAGCATTTT	CASSPVGRGNQPQHF
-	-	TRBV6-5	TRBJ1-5	TGTGCCAGCACCGAGGGCGGGCATCAGCCCCAGCATTTT	CASTEGGHQPQHF
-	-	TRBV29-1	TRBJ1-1	TGCAGCGTCCTTAGTCTAGGTGGGGCTTTCTTT	CSVLSLGGAFF
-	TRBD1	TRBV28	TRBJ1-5	TGTGCCAGCACCCTAGATGGAGGGACAGGGAATCAGCCCCAGCATTTT	CASTLDGGTGNQPQHF
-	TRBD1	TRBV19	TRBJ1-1	TGTGCCAGTATTCCCCCCCAAGGACAGGCTACCGATGAAGCTTTCTTT	CASIPPQGQATDEAFF
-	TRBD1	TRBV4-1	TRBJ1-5	TGCGCCAGCAGCCTCGACAGGGGGAATCAGCCCCAGCATTTT	CASSLDRGNQPQHF
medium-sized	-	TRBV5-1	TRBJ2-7	TGCGCCAGCAGCTTCGAGGGAAGCTCCTACGAGCAGTACTTC	CASSFEGSSYEQYF
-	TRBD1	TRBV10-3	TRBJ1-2	TGTGCCATCAGTGAGTGGGGGGACAGAGAAAACTATGGCTACACCTTC	CAISEWGDRENYGYTF
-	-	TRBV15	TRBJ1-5	TGTGCCACCAGCAGACCTTCGGGGGGGCTCCAGCCCCAGCATTTT	CATSRPSGGLQPQHF
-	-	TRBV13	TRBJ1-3	TGTGCCAGCAGCTTTGCGGACACCATATATTTT	CASSFADTIYF
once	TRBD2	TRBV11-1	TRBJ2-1	TGTGCCAGCAGCTACGGGGGACTAGCGGGACTTAGGGAGCAGTTCTTC	CASSYGGLAGLREQFF
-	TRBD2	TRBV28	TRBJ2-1	TGTGCCAGCACCCAGGGACTAGCGGGAGTTGAGCAGTTCTTC	CASTQGLAGVEQFF
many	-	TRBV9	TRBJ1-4	TGTGCCAGCAGCCCCTATGGACAGTTAAATGAAAAACTGTTTTTT	CASSPYGQLNEKLFF
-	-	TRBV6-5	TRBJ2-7	TGTGCCAGCAGTTGGACGGGGGGCCCTTACGAGCAGTACTTC	CASSWTGGPYEQYF
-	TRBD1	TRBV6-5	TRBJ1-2	TGTGCCAGCAGAAGGGACAGGGATGGCTACACCTTC	CASRRDRDGYTF
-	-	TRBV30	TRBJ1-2	TGTGCCTGGAGCCGCGCTTACGGGGGCGGGGGTGGCTACACCTTC	CAWSRAYGGGGGYTF
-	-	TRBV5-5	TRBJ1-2	TGTGCCAGCAGCTTGGCCGGTGGGGGGTCCCAGGGAGGCTACACCTTC	CASSLAGGGSQGGYTF
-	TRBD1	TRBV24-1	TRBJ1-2	TGTGCCACCAGTGATTCGCCCGGGACAGGGGTCTATGGCTACACCTTC	CATSDSPGTGVYGYTF
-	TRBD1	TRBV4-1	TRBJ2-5	TGCGCCAGCAGCCAAGGGCCAGGGACAGACCAAGAGACCCAGTACTTC	CASSQGPGTDQETQYF
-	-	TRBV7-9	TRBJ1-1	TGTGCCAGCAGCCTGCGGGGGGGAGGAGCCACTGAAGCTTTCTTT	CASSLRGGGATEAFF
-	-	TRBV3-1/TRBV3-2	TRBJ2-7	TGTGCCAGCAGCCAAGCCGGGGAGCAGTACTTC	CASSQAGEQYF
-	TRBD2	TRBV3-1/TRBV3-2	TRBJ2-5	TGTGCCAGCAGCCGACCCCGGGGGGGGCAAGAGACCCAGTACTTC	CASSRPRGGQETQYF
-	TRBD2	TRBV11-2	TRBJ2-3	TGTGCCAGCAGCAAAGACCCCGGGACTAGGACTAGCACAGATACGCAGTATTTT	CASSKDPGTRTSTDTQYF
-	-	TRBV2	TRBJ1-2	TGTGCCAGCAGTGTGGCTGCGGGCTATGGCTACACCTTC	CASSVAAGYGYTF